The 18 T cell receptor beta chains presented below share a single source sample, sequenced in a study of CD8+CD57+ T cells in acquired aplastic anemia. The TCR beta profiling, which covered VDJ combination and CDR3 sequence, was carried out using genomic DNA as the template. TCRdb redid the calling of the reads with MiXCR, one entry per CDR3 protein. The sample holds a few hundred thousand distinct CDR3 sequences, approximately 58% seen once. Before being chosen for sequencing, patients had shown CD8+CD57+ cell expansion by flow cytometry. Sequencing used sorted CD4+, CD8+, or CD8+CD57+ T cells (not recorded which) from PBMCs. These receptor sequences come from a human donor with aplastic anemia.

This chain uses TRBV7-2 with TRBJ2-7, with unresolved D. V lost 1 base and J lost 3, with 10 bases in between. The CDR3 consists of 14 residues. CDR1 is SGHTA and CDR2 is FQGNSA in the germline V gene. The CDR3 spells CASSLDLVNYEQYF. CDR3 DNA sequence: TGTGCCAGCAGCTTAGATCTGGTCAACTACGAGCAGTACTTC.

The V gene is TRBV20-1, the J gene TRBJ1-3; tentatively, D is TRBD1 (5 bases). Trimming stripped 5 bases from V and 3 bases from J, with 23 bases between. This CDR3 is built from 17 residues. Germline V gene data show CDR1 as DFQATT and CDR2 as SNEGSKA (reference sequence). CDR3 nucleotide sequence: TGCAGTGCTTTCCTTAGGGGCCCAGGGAGTAGTGGAAACACCATATATTTT. It yields the protein CSAFLRGPGSSGNTIYF.

V and J are TRBV12-3 or TRBV12-4 and TRBJ2-1; no clear D gene. Deletions cut 2 bases from V and 2 bases from J, with 7 bases between. The CDR3 runs to 14 residues. The CDR3 coding sequence is TGTGCCAGCAGTTTATACGGAACCTACAATGAGCAGTTCTTC. Its translation: CASSLYGTYNEQFF.

As to this clonotype: Mismatch with germline at one junction end may stem from a read error. This chain connects TRBV24-1 to TRBJ2-7; D unresolved. CDR3 length: 14 amino acids. Germline V gene data show CDR1 as KGHDR and CDR2 as SFDVKD. CDR3 in DNA: TGTGCCACCAGCCCGGTCAGGTTGCCCTACGGGCAGTACTTC. Residues: CATSPVRLPYGQYF.

The V and J genes are TRBV12-3 or TRBV12-4 and TRBJ2-1, with 8 bases fitting TRBD2. The trim removed 7 bases at V and 6 bases at J, leaving 11 bases unmatched. The CDR3 covers 15 residues. The CDR3: CASNGGLGVPNEQFF. The CDR3 region has the DNA TGTGCCAGCAATGGGGGACTAGGAGTTCCCAATGAGCAGTTCTTC.

The chain couples TRBV6-2 or TRBV6-3 to TRBJ1-4, with D uncertain. V was pared by 2 bases and J by 0 bases, with 7 bases between. This CDR3 contains 15 residues. CDR1 MNHEY and CDR2 SVGEGT come from the germline V gene. The chain's CDR3 is CASSYPEATNEKLFF. As DNA, the CDR3 is TGTGCCAGCAGTTACCCGGAGGCAACTAATGAAAAACTGTTTTTT.

This clonotype has just a few counts. The chain combines TRBV15 with TRBJ1-6; D remains ambiguous. This CDR3 contains 14 residues. Looked up from germline, CDR1 is LNHNV and CDR2 is YYDKDF (reference sequence). V was shortened by 0 bases and J by 4 bases, with 4 bases between the two germline ends. The CDR3 DNA reads as TGTGCCACCAGCAGAGAAGAATATAATTCACCCCTCCACTTT. This sequence encodes CATSREEYNSPLHF.

The chain combines TRBV6-5 with TRBJ2-5; possible D gene TRBD2, 5 bases. The CDR3 extends over 13 amino acids. Trimming cost V 5 bases and J 7 bases, with 14 bases left between them. Germline V gene lookup returns CDR1 MNHEY and CDR2 SVGAGI. This CDR3 reads CASSPTRAGTQYF. CDR3 nucleotide sequence: TGTGCCAGCAGTCCAACTAGGGCCGGGACCCAGTACTTC.

The chain employs TRBV29-1 and TRBJ2-7, with D perhaps given as TRBD1 or TRBD2 (5 bases each). The CDR3 is made up of 14 amino acids. Trimming removed 3 bases from V and 0 bases from J, with 12 bases in between. Germline CDR1 SQVTM, CDR2 ANQGSEA. DNA of the CDR3: TGCAGCGTTGATGGGGGAATGAGCTCCTACGAGCAGTACTTC. Amino acid sequence: CSVDGGMSSYEQYF.

This clonotype appeared a few times. The chain is built from TRBV5-1 and TRBJ1-1; the D is unclear. Germline CDR1 SGHRS, CDR2 YFSETQ. This CDR3 is built from 13 residues. Trimming took off 4 bases at V and 1 base at J, with 8 bases between the two ends. CDR3 region: CASSQDGNTEAFF. CDR3 in DNA: TGCGCCAGCAGCCAGGACGGGAACACTGAAGCTTTCTTT.

The chain recombines TRBV11-1 with TRBJ1-2, with no clear D. The CDR3 runs to 14 residues. V gave up 5 bases and J gave up 0 bases, with 10 bases separating them. Germline CDR1 and CDR2: SGHAT and FQDESV (reference sequence). The CDR3 spells CASSPDRTNYGYTF. The CDR3 DNA is TGTGCCAGCAGCCCCGACCGAACTAACTATGGCTACACCTTC.

This clonotype was counted many times. The J gene is TRBJ2-3, the V gene TRBV6-1; 13 bases fit TRBD2. This CDR3 has 14 amino acids. The germline gives CDR1 MNHNS, CDR2 SASEGT. V lost 6 bases and J lost 5; bases outside the gene matches: 2. The CDR3 loop reads CASRTSGGQDTQYF. CDR3 in DNA: TGTGCCAGCAGGACTAGCGGGGGGCAAGATACGCAGTATTTT.

The chain uses TRBV7-2 and TRBJ1-3; no definite D call. The germline gives CDR1 SGHTA, CDR2 FQGNSA. Trimming left V 2 bases short and J 0 bases short, with 8 bases between. This CDR3 comprises 15 residues. The CDR3 spells CASSLSWSSGNTIYF. Here the CDR3 DNA reads TGTGCCAGCAGCTTATCCTGGAGCTCTGGAAACACCATATATTTT. Full variable domain (outside the CDR3, taken from reference TRBV7-2 and TRBJ1-3): GAGVSQSPSNKVTEKGKDVELRCDPISGHTALYWYRQSLGQGLEFLIYFQGNSAPDKSGLPSDRFSAERTGGSVSTLTIQRTQQEDSAVYLCASSLSWSSGNTIYFGEGSWLTVV.

At least ten counts were recorded for this clonotype. J is TRBJ1-1 and V is TRBV19, with 9 bases lining up with TRBD1. This CDR3 has 16 amino acids. V lost 7 bases to trimming and J lost 4 bases; unmatched junction nucleotides: 13. Germline CDR1 and CDR2: LNHDA and SQIVND (reference sequence). The CDR3 bases are TGTGCCAGTAATTTGGGGACAGGGTTATTGAGCACTGAAGCTTTCTTT. It yields the protein CASNLGTGLLSTEAFF.

The chain recombines TRBV28 with TRBJ1-1; possibly TRBD1 for D (6 bases). This CDR3 region has 14 residues. V was trimmed by 6 bases and J by 8 bases, leaving 19 bases between them. Germline V gene lookup returns CDR1 MDHEN and CDR2 SYDVKM. CDR3 region: CASRVGRTGSEAFF. The CDR3 DNA is TGTGCCAGCAGGGTTGGCCGCACAGGGTCAGAAGCTTTCTTT.

The rearrangement uses TRBV19 and TRBJ1-1; D possibly corresponds to TRBD1 (5 bases). Germline values: CDR1 LNHDA, CDR2 SQIVND (reference sequence). V dropped 7 bases and J dropped 5 bases, with 26 bases sitting between them. CDR3 length equals 17 residues. The CDR3 sequence is CASTSRDGRGMDTEAFF. The CDR3 DNA sequence: TGTGCCAGTACATCCCGGGACGGTCGGGGTATGGATACTGAAGCTTTCTTT.

The rearrangement joins TRBV19 to TRBJ1-5, with D unclear. V lost 9 bases, J lost 5 bases, and 14 bases lay in between. The germline gives CDR1 LNHDA, CDR2 SQIVND (reference sequence). The CDR3 runs 13 residues. For the CDR3, the DNA is TGTGCCAGCAGCCCAAGTGGCGATCAGCCCCAGCATTTT. The encoded protein is CASSPSGDQPQHF.

As to this clonotype: An end of the junction differs from the germline gene, which may be a read error. The gene calls are TRBV10-1 and TRBJ1-4; D remains unclear. The germline V gene has CDR1 WNHNN and CDR2 SYGVQD (reference sequence). The CDR3 contains 13 residues. CDR3 loop: CASSDGSSEKLLF. The CDR3 DNA reads TGCGCCAGCAGTGATGGATCTTCTGAAAAACTGCTTTTT.